These 21 T cell receptor beta chains were sequenced from one sample in a study of CD8 T cells in Susac syndrome. It was with random hexamers that 0.5 to 1 ug RNA was reverse transcribed. TCRdb fed the immunoSEQ multiplex PCR reads into MiXCR, producing one record per CDR3 protein. The repertoire has some 77,000 distinct CDR3 sequences, roughly 91% of them found once; the top ten carry around 0.57%. The sequenced sample was CD4+ T cells from PBMCs. The origin of the receptors is a human donor with Susac syndrome.

V gene TRBV4-2 combines with J gene TRBJ2-7; D might be TRBD1 (5 bases). Germline assignment: CDR1 LGHNA and CDR2 YNFKEQ. V was clipped by 0 bases and J by 2 bases, with 14 bases between them. The CDR3 has 16 residues. Written as DNA, the CDR3 is TGTGCCAGCAGCCAAGATCGGGCAGGGATACCCTACGAGCAGTACTTC. Translated: CASSQDRAGIPYEQYF.

The chain links TRBV12-3 or TRBV12-4 to TRBJ2-6; no clear D gene. The CDR3 contains 16 residues. The V and J ends lost 7 bases and 0 bases respectively, with 13 bases between them. The CDR3 sequence: CASTEALTSGANVLTF. As DNA, the CDR3 is TGTGCCAGCACTGAGGCCTTGACCTCTGGGGCCAACGTCCTGACTTTC.

The rearrangement joins TRBV28 to TRBJ1-1, with 7 bases matching TRBD1. After removal of 5 bases from V and 6 bases from J, the junction contained 6 bases not matched to a gene. The germline gives CDR1 MDHEN, CDR2 SYDVKM. CDR3 length: 13 residues. CDR3 coding DNA: TGTGCCAGCAGTCCAGACAGGGCCGCTGAAGCTTTCTTT. This gives the protein CASSPDRAAEAFF.

V usage is TRBV29-1 and J usage is TRBJ1-2, with D possibly TRBD1 on 6 matching bases. The germline V gene has CDR1 SQVTM and CDR2 ANQGSEA. There are 13 residues in the CDR3. V was pared by 6 bases and J by 4 bases, with 15 bases between. The CDR3 sequence is CSVSSGGGYGYTF. The CDR3 DNA reads as TGCAGCGTGTCCTCGGGGGGCGGCTATGGCTACACCTTC. Combining the CDR3 with reference TRBV29-1 and TRBJ1-2 gives the whole variable domain SAVISQKPSRDICQRGTSLTIQCQVDSQVTMMFWYRQQPGQSLTLIATANQGSEATYESGFVIDKFPISRPNLTFSTLTVSNMSPEDSSIYLCSVSSGGGYGYTFGSGTRLTVV.

The rearrangement joins TRBV7-2 to TRBJ2-5, with TRBD1 matching over 8 bases. CDR3 length equals 15 residues. Germline CDR1 reads SGHTA; CDR2 reads FQGNSA. J was trimmed by 2 bases and V by 5 bases; bases with no gene match: 7. This CDR3 is CASSTGQGLQETQYF. CDR3 in DNA: TGTGCCAGCAGCACCGGACAGGGATTACAAGAGACCCAGTACTTC.

V gene TRBV6-5 combines with J gene TRBJ2-3; D possibly corresponds to TRBD2 (5 bases). The germline CDR1 and CDR2 sequences are MNHEY and SVGAGI. There are 14 residues in the CDR3. V was clipped by 6 bases and J by 3 bases, with 13 bases between them. CDR3 nucleotide sequence: TGTGCCAGCAGCAGCCATCCGGGAACAGATACGCAGTATTTT. Its protein product is CASSSHPGTDTQYF.

This rearrangement joins TRBV6-6 to TRBJ1-1; 9 bases line up with TRBD1. CDR3 size: 14 residues. Trimming took 2 bases from V and 5 from J; bases not matched to a gene: 3. Germline lookup yields CDR1 MNHNY and CDR2 SVGAGI (reference sequence). CDR3 amino acids: CASSYGTGRTEAFF. CDR3 DNA: TGTGCCAGCAGTTACGGGACAGGGAGGACTGAAGCTTTCTTT.

This rearrangement joins TRBV7-9 to TRBJ2-7; D is perhaps TRBD2 (5 bases). Trimming removed 4 bases at V and 7 bases at J, with 14 bases between. Germline V gene data show CDR1 as SEHNR and CDR2 as FQNEAQ (reference sequence). The CDR3 runs 13 residues. The CDR3 coding sequence is TGTGCCAGCAGCTCCTACTTAGCGAAGGAGCAGTACTTC. Translated, it gives CASSSYLAKEQYF.

V usage is TRBV20-1 and J usage is TRBJ2-5; either TRBD1 or TRBD2 may supply D (5 bases each). This CDR3 contains 13 residues. Germline assignment: CDR1 DFQATT and CDR2 SNEGSKA (reference sequence). Trimming cost V 1 base and J 5 bases, with 11 bases left between them. The CDR3 loop is CSARVGRDETQYF. The CDR3 nucleotides are TGCAGTGCTAGAGTAGGCAGGGACGAGACCCAGTACTTC.

The chain links TRBV12-3 or TRBV12-4 to TRBJ2-1; D may be TRBD1 (6 bases). The CDR3 runs to 14 residues. V lost 1 base and J lost 13, with 17 bases in between. CDR3 bases: TGTGCCAGCAGTTTAGTTGTCAGGGGCAGGGCCCAGTTCTTC. As protein: CASSLVVRGRAQFF.

J is TRBJ2-1 and V is TRBV5-4; tentatively, D is TRBD1 (6 bases). V was pared by 2 bases and J by 8 bases, with 11 bases between. In germline, CDR1 is SGHNT, CDR2 YYREEE (reference sequence). The CDR3 has 13 amino acids. CDR3 sequence reads: CASSFGQSDEQFF. The CDR3 DNA sequence: TGTGCCAGCAGCTTTGGACAGTCGGATGAGCAGTTCTTC.

This clonotype showed up just once. This chain joins TRBV7-2 and TRBJ2-7; a weak D match, TRBD2 (6 bases). With 3 bases removed from V and 5 bases from J, the gap between germline ends came to 14 bases. Germline V CDR1 and CDR2: SGHTA, FQGNSA. The CDR3 consists of 14 residues. The CDR3 loop reads CASSFLASGNEQYF. In nucleotides, the CDR3 is TGTGCCAGCAGCTTCCTAGCGAGTGGGAACGAGCAGTACTTC.

The chain uses TRBV2 and TRBJ2-7; 8 bases line up with TRBD2. With 6 bases clipped from V and 2 bases from J, the junction kept 9 bases outside the gene matches. The CDR3 has 15 residues. Germline CDR1 and CDR2: SNHLY and FYNNEI. CDR3: CASRQPGLGPYEQYF. In DNA, the CDR3 is TGTGCCAGCAGGCAGCCGGGACTAGGACCCTACGAGCAGTACTTC.

The rearrangement joins TRBV25-1 to TRBJ2-6; 10 bases are a match to TRBD1. Germline lookup yields CDR1 MGHDK and CDR2 SYGVNS. J lost 0 bases, V lost 2 bases, and 16 bases had no gene match. The CDR3 runs to 22 residues. CDR3 DNA: TGTGCCAGCAGTGAACTGGGAGTGACAGGGGGCTCCCCCCACTCTGGGGCCAACGTCCTGACTTTC. It specifies CASSELGVTGGSPHSGANVLTF.

The V and J genes are TRBV12-3 or TRBV12-4 and TRBJ2-1; 12 bases map to TRBD2. The CDR3 is 19 residues long. J was trimmed by 8 bases and V by 4 bases; bases with no gene match: 18. CDR3 bases: TGTGCCAGCAGTTCCGGGGGCCTAGCGGGAGGGCTGGGATCGGATGAGCAGTTCTTC. This gives the protein CASSSGGLAGGLGSDEQFF.

The chain is built from TRBV5-5 and TRBJ2-6; 8 bases are shared with TRBD1. Germline CDR1 is SGHKS and CDR2 is YYEKEE (reference sequence). The V gene end was trimmed by 2 bases and the J gene end by 2 bases; junction bases not matched to a gene: 6. CDR3 length: 17 residues. CDR3 protein: CASSFWTGFTGANVLTF. The CDR3 bases are TGTGCCAGCAGCTTTTGGACAGGGTTTACTGGGGCCAACGTCCTGACTTTC.

This chain connects TRBV28 to TRBJ2-1; 9 bases align to TRBD2. Germline V gives CDR1 MDHEN, CDR2 SYDVKM. This CDR3 contains 15 residues. Trimming took 2 bases from V and 1 from J; bases not matched to a gene: 0. The CDR3 sequence is CASSLSGRSYNEQFF. As DNA, the CDR3 is TGTGCCAGCAGTTTAAGCGGGAGGTCCTACAATGAGCAGTTCTTC.

This sequence joins TRBV29-1 and TRBJ2-7; 10 bases align to TRBD1. The CDR3 totals 14 residues. The V gene end was trimmed by 2 bases and the J gene end by 7 bases; junction bases not matched to a gene: 8. Germline V gene lookup returns CDR1 SQVTM and CDR2 ANQGSEA. The chain's CDR3 is CSVEKGQGTGEQYF. Here the CDR3 DNA reads TGCAGCGTTGAAAAGGGACAGGGGACGGGGGAGCAGTACTTC.

This chain links TRBV21-1 with TRBJ1-3. TRBV21-1 is noted as a pseudogene. CDR3 length: 13 amino acids. The CDR3 here is CASSFKSGNTIYF. CDR3 DNA sequence: TGTGCCAGCAGCTTCAAGTCTGGAAACACCATATATTTT.

V is TRBV12-3 or TRBV12-4 and J is TRBJ1-3; tentative D call: TRBD1 (5 bases). This CDR3 region has 14 residues. V was cut by 3 bases and J by 4 bases, with 10 bases left in between. The CDR3 is CASSFDRSGNTIYF. The CDR3 coding sequence is TGTGCCAGCAGTTTCGACAGATCCGGAAACACCATATATTTT.

The gene calls are TRBV18 and TRBJ1-1; 9 bases map to TRBD1. The CDR3 contains 14 residues. Germline CDR1 reads KGHSH; CDR2 reads LQKENI. J lost 12 bases, V lost 1 base, and 9 bases had no gene match. In DNA, the CDR3 is TGTGCCAGCTCACCACTGGACAGGGGATCGGAACCTTTCTTT. Encoded protein: CASSPLDRGSEPFF. Based on the CDR3 plus reference TRBV18 and TRBJ1-1, the full variable domain is NAGVMQNPRHLVRRRGQEARLRCSPMKGHSHVYWYRQLPEEGLKFMVYLQKENIIDESGMPKERFSAEFPKEGPSILRIQQVVRGDSAAYFCASSPLDRGSEPFFGQGTRLTVV.